The TCR beta chain under discussion was sequenced for a study of early T cells in non-severe SARS-CoV-2 infection. Looking at the study overall: Bulk RNA taken from unsorted whole blood was sequenced, leaving chains unpaired. Broader study findings: Anti-spike CD8 specificities were favored by VDJdb matching, whose results missed private and CD4 specificities.

Individual cDNA molecules were tagged with unique molecular identifiers. TCRdb itself ran the 5' RACE reads through MiXCR, one entry per CDR3 protein. The sample has 100,000 to 150,000 distinct CDR3 sequences, under 15% seen once. As for this clonotype: Its antigen is undetermined.

The ends were cut back, 0 bases at V and 4 bases at J, with 9 bases in the middle. The CDR3 sequence is 14 residues long. Germline V gene lookup returns CDR1 SGHTA and CDR2 FQGNSA. Sequenced: whole blood. The clonotype originates from an adult who was a healthcare worker with PCR-confirmed SARS-CoV-2 infection or an uninfected control (not recorded which). The rearrangement uses TRBV7-2 and TRBJ1-2, with D perhaps TRBD1 (6 bases). CDR3 in DNA: TGTGCCAGCAGCTTAGCAGGACAGATCTATGGCTACACCTTC. Its translation is CASSLAGQIYGYTF.